This is a list of T cell receptor beta chains from one sample in a study of identical twins. MiXCR, run by TCRdb on the 5' RACE reads, gives a single entry per CDR3 protein. Of approximately 700,000 distinct CDR3 sequences listed, approximately 6.1% were seen once; the top ten hold around 1.7%. Material: naive T cells sorted from blood. The receptors come from a young man in good health. CDR3s include the opening cysteine and the closing phenylalanine or tryptophan. The D gene is left open where the match is weak. For some rows the clone size is stated as once, few or many, or as a class when expanded; others skip it.

len	d_gene	v_gene	abundance	j_gene	CDR3aa	CDR3nt
17	TRBD2	TRBV20-1	many	TRBJ2-7	CSASRGVSGLAHYEQYF	TGCAGTGCTAGTAGGGGAGTGAGTGGACTAGCGCACTACGAGCAGTACTTC
14	NA	TRBV29-1	few	TRBJ2-1	CSVGVLLPVAEQFF	TGCAGCGTTGGGGTACTTCTCCCGGTGGCTGAGCAGTTCTTC
17	TRBD2	TRBV6-1	NA	TRBJ2-7	CASRPGLAGGPGYEQYF	TGTGCCAGCAGACCGGGACTAGCGGGAGGGCCTGGCTACGAGCAGTACTTC
15	TRBD1	TRBV5-1	few	TRBJ2-7	CASSLLGTGALEQYF	TGCGCCAGCAGCTTGCTCGGGACAGGGGCCCTCGAGCAGTACTTC
18	NA	TRBV27	few	TRBJ1-5	CASSLSGDILYSNQPQHF	TGTGCCAGCAGTTTGTCGGGGGACATACTTTATAGCAATCAGCCCCAGCATTTT
13	NA	TRBV3-1	many	TRBJ1-2	CASSQEGFSGYTF	TGTGCCAGCAGCCAGGAAGGGTTTTCTGGCTACACCTTC
17	NA	TRBV21-1	NA	TRBJ2-2	CASSKEHGQENTGELFF	TGTGCCAGCAGCAAGGAACATGGACAGGAGAACACCGGGGAGCTGTTTTTT
14	NA	TRBV7-2	many	TRBJ2-1	CASSLGQPTDEQFF	TGTGCCAGCAGCTTAGGCCAGCCTACGGATGAGCAGTTCTTC
16	TRBD2	TRBV4-3	few	TRBJ2-2	CASSQEPGLVTGELFF	TGCGCCAGCAGCCAAGAACCGGGACTAGTAACCGGGGAGCTGTTTTTT
14	NA	TRBV7-2	NA	TRBJ2-3	CASSQRPEGDTQYF	TGTGCCAGCAGCCAGAGGCCCGAGGGGGATACGCAGTATTTT
15	NA	TRBV20-1	NA	TRBJ1-2	CSATPSYGRKDGYTF	TGCAGTGCTACCCCCTCCTACGGCAGGAAAGATGGCTACACCTTC
13	TRBD1	TRBV29-1	many	TRBJ2-1	CSGGQGRYNEQFF	TGCAGCGGGGGACAGGGCCGCTACAATGAGCAGTTCTTC
17	NA	TRBV7-9	many	TRBJ2-1	CASSSSDWTSSYNEQFF	TGTGCCAGCAGCTCATCCGACTGGACGAGCTCCTACAATGAGCAGTTCTTC
13	NA	TRBV30	NA	TRBJ1-3	CAWSAGDGNTIYF	TGTGCCTGGTCGGCAGGTGACGGAAACACCATATATTTT
11	NA	TRBV7-2	many	TRBJ2-1	CASSLWSEQFF	TGTGCCAGCAGCTTATGGTCTGAGCAGTTCTTC
16	TRBD1	TRBV5-1	NA	TRBJ2-7	CASSLGGDRGKYEQYF	TGCGCCAGCAGCTTGGGAGGTGACAGGGGTAAATACGAGCAGTACTTC
13	NA	TRBV28	many	TRBJ2-7	CASNVGVSYEQYF	TGTGCCTCTAACGTTGGGGTCAGCTACGAGCAGTACTTC
14	NA	TRBV5-1	many	TRBJ1-1	CASSLLGWNTEAFF	TGCGCCAGCAGTTTACTCGGGTGGAACACTGAAGCTTTCTTT
16	TRBD1	TRBV6-5	many	TRBJ2-1	CASSYSMRQGWNEQFF	TGTGCCAGCAGTTACTCGATGCGACAGGGGTGGAATGAGCAGTTCTTC
10	NA	TRBV6-9	many	TRBJ2-1	CASSSYEQFF	TGTGCCAGCAGTTCCTATGAGCAGTTCTTC
14	NA	TRBV28	many	TRBJ2-4	CASSQGTTKNIQYF	TGTGCCAGCAGTCAGGGGACTACCAAAAACATTCAGTACTTC
16	NA	TRBV20-1	NA	TRBJ2-7	CSARDPGWAWSYEQYF	TGCAGTGCTAGAGACCCAGGATGGGCATGGTCGTACGAGCAGTACTTC
18	NA	TRBV10-3	NA	TRBJ2-6	CAISDGVSSVSGANVLTF	TGTGCCATCAGTGACGGAGTATCCTCAGTCTCTGGGGCCAACGTCCTGACTTTC